The rows below give T cell receptor beta chains drawn from one sample of a study of control samples from healthy donors and cancer patients. Sequenced by immunoSEQ multiplex PCR; TCRdb stores in-frame clones only, minus some. The profile shows more than 100,000 clones, approximately 93% of them singletons. The sequenced material came from blood. Every receptor here comes from a woman under 30 in good health. CDR3s include the opening cysteine and the closing phenylalanine or tryptophan. Each record gives: J gene, V gene, clone size, D gene, CDR3 DNA, CDR3 protein. D genes are given only for firm matches. Some rows have no size entry. The others give once, few or many, or a class for an expanded clone.

J: TRBJ2-7
V: TRBV14
size: -
D: TRBD2
DNA: TGTGCCAGCAGCCATTTTCGCGTGTCAGTCGCTAGCGGGCAGAGCTCCTACGAGCAGTACTTC
CDR3: CASSHFRVSVASGQSSYEQYF

J: TRBJ2-5
V: TRBV5-4
size: -
D: -
DNA: TGTGCCAGCCAATCACCTACCCAAGAGACCCAGTACTTC
CDR3: CASQSPTQETQYF

J: TRBJ2-7
V: TRBV6-2/TRBV6-3
size: -
D: -
DNA: TGTGCCAGCAGTTCGTACTCCTACGAGCAGTACTTC
CDR3: CASSSYSYEQYF

J: TRBJ2-2
V: TRBV2
size: -
D: TRBD2
DNA: TGTGCCAGCCGGGGCGGGACTAGCGGGCGCACCGGGGAGCTGTTTTTT
CDR3: CASRGGTSGRTGELFF

J: TRBJ1-1
V: TRBV4-1
size: -
D: -
DNA: TGCGCCAGCAGCCAACCTAACAGGGTGGGGACTGAAGCTTTCTTT
CDR3: CASSQPNRVGTEAFF

J: TRBJ1-1
V: TRBV20-1
size: -
D: -
DNA: TGCAGTGCTAGTGCGACAGAAACTGAAGCTTTCTTT
CDR3: CSASATETEAFF

J: TRBJ1-5
V: TRBV27
size: -
D: -
DNA: TGTGCCAGCAGTTTAGGAAGGGCTGGCAATCAGCCCCAGCATTTT
CDR3: CASSLGRAGNQPQHF

J: TRBJ2-7
V: TRBV28
size: -
D: TRBD1
DNA: TGTGCCAGCAAGCGGACAGGGAGCTCCTACGAGCAGTACTTC
CDR3: CASKRTGSSYEQYF

J: TRBJ2-7
V: TRBV28
size: -
D: TRBD1
DNA: TGTGCCAGCAGTTTATGGGGGACAGGGCTCCACGAGCAGTACTTC
CDR3: CASSLWGTGLHEQYF

J: TRBJ2-5
V: TRBV4-2
size: -
D: TRBD2
DNA: TGTGCCAGCAGCCAAGGGCGGGAGCCCCGCGGAGAGACCCAGTACTTC
CDR3: CASSQGREPRGETQYF

J: TRBJ2-7
V: TRBV30
size: -
D: TRBD2
DNA: TGTGCCTGGGGCAAGGGGACTAGCGGGAGTCACTACGAGCAGTACTTC
CDR3: CAWGKGTSGSHYEQYF

J: TRBJ1-4
V: TRBV28
size: -
D: -
DNA: TGTGCCAGCAGTCCGACGGGGCCTAATGAAAAACTGTTTTTT
CDR3: CASSPTGPNEKLFF

J: TRBJ2-3
V: TRBV7-8
size: -
D: TRBD2
DNA: TGTGCCAGCAGCTTACAAATAGCGAGCGGGAGTGTTTGGGATACGCAGTATTTT
CDR3: CASSLQIASGSVWDTQYF

J: TRBJ2-7
V: TRBV25-1
size: -
D: TRBD1
DNA: TGTGCCAGCAGTGAATCTCAGGGGGCGGCCTACGAGCAGTACTTC
CDR3: CASSESQGAAYEQYF

J: TRBJ2-7
V: TRBV7-9
size: -
D: -
DNA: TGTGCCAGCAGCTTAGCTTTGACAGATTACGAGCAGTACTTC
CDR3: CASSLALTDYEQYF

J: TRBJ2-7
V: TRBV7-2
size: -
D: -
DNA: TGTGCCAGCAGCTACCTCGGGACCTCCTACGAGCAGTACTTC
CDR3: CASSYLGTSYEQYF

J: TRBJ2-6
V: TRBV27
size: once
D: TRBD1
DNA: TGTGCCAGCAGTTACGGACAGGGGATTGGGGCCAACGTCCTGACTTTC
CDR3: CASSYGQGIGANVLTF

J: TRBJ2-5
V: TRBV6-5
size: -
D: -
DNA: TGTGCCAGCAGTCCTTCCACTAGTCCGGAGACCCAGTACTTC
CDR3: CASSPSTSPETQYF

J: TRBJ2-3
V: TRBV10-1
size: -
D: -
DNA: TGCGCCAGTGGGACCCTATCGAGAGATACGCAGTATTTT
CDR3: CASGTLSRDTQYF

J: TRBJ2-5
V: TRBV6-1
size: -
D: -
DNA: TGTGCCAGCAGTGAACAGTGGGGGGGCGAAGAGACCCAGTACTTC
CDR3: CASSEQWGGEETQYF

J: TRBJ1-1
V: TRBV28
size: -
D: -
DNA: TGTGCCAGCAGTTTGGGTCGTATGAACACTGAAGCTTTCTTT
CDR3: CASSLGRMNTEAFF

J: TRBJ2-2
V: TRBV7-3
size: -
D: TRBD2
DNA: TGTGCCAGCAGTCTACCGGGACTAGCGGGAGGAGGGGTAACCGGGGAGCTGTTTTTT
CDR3: CASSLPGLAGGGVTGELFF

J: TRBJ2-3
V: TRBV9
size: -
D: -
DNA: TGTGCCAGCACAAAGGCTGGGGGGTTCACAGATACGCAGTATTTT
CDR3: CASTKAGGFTDTQYF

J: TRBJ1-2
V: TRBV28
size: -
D: -
DNA: TGTGCCAGCAGTTCCCAATTTTCGAGGGACGCTGGCTACACCTTC
CDR3: CASSSQFSRDAGYTF

J: TRBJ2-7
V: TRBV19
size: -
D: TRBD1
DNA: TGTGCCAGTAGTATTTCCCGGGACAGTTACGAGCAGTACTTC
CDR3: CASSISRDSYEQYF

J: TRBJ1-1
V: TRBV2
size: -
D: TRBD1
DNA: TGTGCCAGCACCGGAAACAGGGGAACTGAAGCTTTCTTT
CDR3: CASTGNRGTEAFF

J: TRBJ1-5
V: TRBV6-1
size: -
D: TRBD1
DNA: TGTGCCAGCAGTGCCCCAGGGGGCAGGGGGCTCAATCAGCCCCAGCATTTT
CDR3: CASSAPGGRGLNQPQHF

J: TRBJ2-7
V: TRBV28
size: -
D: TRBD2
DNA: TGTGCCAGCAGTTTAAGGGGTAGCGGGGAATACGAGCAGTACTTC
CDR3: CASSLRGSGEYEQYF

J: TRBJ2-5
V: TRBV7-2
size: -
D: -
DNA: TGTGCCAGCAGCCCTGAAACGACCCAGTACTTC
CDR3: CASSPETTQYF

J: TRBJ2-5
V: TRBV18
size: -
D: -
DNA: TGTGCCAGCTCACCAACAGGGTCACGAGAGACCCAGTACTTC
CDR3: CASSPTGSRETQYF

J: TRBJ2-1
V: TRBV4-3
size: -
D: -
DNA: TGCGCCAGCAGCCAAGACGGTCAGGGTGCAAATGAGCAGTTCTTC
CDR3: CASSQDGQGANEQFF

J: TRBJ1-1
V: TRBV2
size: -
D: TRBD1
DNA: TGTGCCAGCAGTGAAGCTGTGACAGGGGGTATAGCTTTCTTT
CDR3: CASSEAVTGGIAFF

J: TRBJ2-6
V: TRBV7-2
size: -
D: -
DNA: TGTGCCAGCAGCTTAGACTGGACTGGGGCCAACGTCCTGACTTTC
CDR3: CASSLDWTGANVLTF

J: TRBJ2-3
V: TRBV4-2
size: -
D: TRBD2
DNA: TGTGCCAGCAGCCAAGGGCTAGCGGGAGGGCCAGATACGCAGTATTTT
CDR3: CASSQGLAGGPDTQYF

J: TRBJ2-3
V: TRBV24-1
size: -
D: TRBD1
DNA: TGTGCCACCAGTGATAGCCGGGACAGGTTAGGCACAGATACGCAGTATTTT
CDR3: CATSDSRDRLGTDTQYF

J: TRBJ1-1
V: TRBV7-8
size: -
D: -
DNA: TGTGCCAGCAGCTTAGCTTCCAAGAACACTGAAGCTTTCTTT
CDR3: CASSLASKNTEAFF

J: TRBJ2-1
V: TRBV4-1
size: many
D: -
DNA: TGCGCCAGCAGCCAAGACCTAGCGGGACAGGTAGTTTACAATGAGCAGTTCTTC
CDR3: CASSQDLAGQVVYNEQFF

J: TRBJ1-4
V: TRBV5-1
size: -
D: -
DNA: TGCGCCAGCAGCTTGGGTCCGGGAGGTTCTAATGAAAAACTGTTTTTT
CDR3: CASSLGPGGSNEKLFF

J: TRBJ2-2
V: TRBV29-1
size: -
D: -
DNA: TGCAGCGTTAAGTTTAACACCGGGGAGCTGTTTTTT
CDR3: CSVKFNTGELFF

J: TRBJ2-7
V: TRBV27
size: -
D: -
DNA: TGTGCCAGCAGTTTCTGGGGACCTTCCTACGAGCAGTACTTC
CDR3: CASSFWGPSYEQYF

J: TRBJ1-5
V: TRBV4-2
size: -
D: TRBD1
DNA: TGTGCCAGCAGCCCGGGTGGGACAGCCCTCGATCAGCCCCAGCATTTT
CDR3: CASSPGGTALDQPQHF

J: TRBJ2-1
V: TRBV19
size: -
D: -
DNA: TGTGCCAGTAGTGTGTTTCCGGGGACGGAGGGTACAGGTGAGCAGTTCTTC
CDR3: CASSVFPGTEGTGEQFF

J: TRBJ1-4
V: TRBV6-5
size: -
D: -
DNA: TGTGCCAGCACCGCAGGTGCAACTAATGAAAAACTGTTTTTT
CDR3: CASTAGATNEKLFF

J: TRBJ2-3
V: TRBV4-2
size: -
D: TRBD2
DNA: TGTGCCAGCAGCCGACCTGGGGAGGGACTCTCGTCAGATACGCAGTATTTT
CDR3: CASSRPGEGLSSDTQYF

J: TRBJ1-5
V: TRBV30
size: -
D: -
DNA: TGTGCCTGGAGTGTACTCAATGTGGGAGATTATAGCAATCAGCCCCAGCATTTT
CDR3: CAWSVLNVGDYSNQPQHF

J: TRBJ2-2
V: TRBV30
size: -
D: -
DNA: TGTGCCTGGACCCGAGTGGTCGCCGGGGAGCTGTTTTTT
CDR3: CAWTRVVAGELFF

J: TRBJ1-6
V: TRBV7-6
size: once
D: -
DNA: TGTGCCAGCAGCTTAGGCCCGAATTCACCCCTCCACTTT
CDR3: CASSLGPNSPLHF

J: TRBJ2-3
V: TRBV7-2
size: -
D: -
DNA: TGTGCCAGCAGCTTAGAGCGCGGGGGCCGGAGGGTAACAGATACGCAGTATTTT
CDR3: CASSLERGGRRVTDTQYF

J: TRBJ2-7
V: TRBV7-2
size: few
D: TRBD2
DNA: TGTGCCAGCAGCTTACTCGGGAGGGGTTTCTCCATCGAGCAGTACTTC
CDR3: CASSLLGRGFSIEQYF

J: TRBJ1-2
V: TRBV24-1
size: -
D: -
DNA: TGTGCCACCAGTGATTCATCCGGCCCGAATGGCTACACCTTC
CDR3: CATSDSSGPNGYTF

J: TRBJ2-1
V: TRBV5-1
size: -
D: TRBD2
DNA: TGCGCCAGCAGCTTCCGTCGACTAGCGGGAGATAACAATGAGCAGTTCTTC
CDR3: CASSFRRLAGDNNEQFF